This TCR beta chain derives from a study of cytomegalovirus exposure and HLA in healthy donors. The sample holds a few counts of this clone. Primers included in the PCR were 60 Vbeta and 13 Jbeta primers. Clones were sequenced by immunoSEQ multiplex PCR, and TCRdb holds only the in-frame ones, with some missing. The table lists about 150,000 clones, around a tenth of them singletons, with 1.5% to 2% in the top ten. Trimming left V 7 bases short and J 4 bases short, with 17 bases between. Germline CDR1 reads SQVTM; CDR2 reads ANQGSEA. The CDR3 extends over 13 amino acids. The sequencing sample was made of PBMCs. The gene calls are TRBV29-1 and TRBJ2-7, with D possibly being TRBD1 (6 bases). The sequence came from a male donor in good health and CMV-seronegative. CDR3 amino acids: CSAQLNDRYEQYF. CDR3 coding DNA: TGCAGCGCTCAACTAAACGACAGGTACGAGCAGTACTTC.